The clone carrying this T cell receptor beta chain was seen a few times. cDNA carried unique molecular identifiers, and a universal primer site was added by template switching. Using its own MiXCR run on the 5' RACE reads, TCRdb lists one record per CDR3 protein. The profile shows more than 1.5 million distinct CDR3 sequences, about 31% of them singletons. This sample is part of a study of identical twins. The sequence derives from a newborn girl in good health. Sequencing was done on a sample of cord blood.

The CDR3 is CAIRGTGNEKLFF. The CDR3 bases are TGTGCCATCAGGGGGACAGGGAACGAAAAACTGTTTTTT. This rearrangement joins TRBV10-3 to TRBJ1-4; 9 bases align to TRBD1. The trim removed 6 bases at V and 8 bases at J, leaving 4 bases unmatched. CDR1 ENHRY and CDR2 SYGVKD come from the germline V gene. The CDR3 is made up of 13 amino acids.